Each of the 18 T cell receptor beta chains below was sequenced from the same sample in a study of identical twins. TCRdb called the 5' RACE reads again in MiXCR, with one record for every CDR3 protein. The sample records hundreds of thousands of distinct CDR3 sequences, 8.5% to 9.5% being singletons. These data were also filed under a second study, of yellow fever vaccine responses in identical twins.

The sample comprised PBMCs. Receptors originate from a woman aged 18-29 years in good health.

Here the CDR3 DNA reads TGTGCCAGCAGCTTTTCTAGGCGGGGGGCCGCCGGGGAGCTGTTTTTT. Amino acids: CASSFSRRGAAGELFF. The rearrangement uses TRBV5-8 and TRBJ2-2, with 8 bases that match TRBD2. Germline CDR1 and CDR2: SGHTS and YDEGEE. This CDR3 region has 16 residues. With 2 bases clipped from V and 6 bases from J, the junction kept 9 bases outside the gene matches.

This clonotype has ten or more counts. The gene calls are TRBV3-1 and TRBJ2-7; unclear D gene. The CDR3 contains 14 residues. The V gene lost 3 bases and the J gene lost 5 bases, with 14 bases spanning the gap. In germline, CDR1 is LGHDT, CDR2 YNNKEL (reference sequence). CDR3 coding DNA: TGTGCCAGCAGCCAGGGATCCCGGAGCAACGAGCAGTACTTC. The encoded protein is CASSQGSRSNEQYF.

The chain couples TRBV5-1 to TRBJ1-2, with 8 bases matching TRBD1. This CDR3 is 16 amino acids long. Germline CDR1 SGHRS, CDR2 YFSETQ. V trimming: 3 bases; J trimming: 4 bases; junction bases outside the gene matches: 11. The CDR3 reads CASSSGSLTGGYGYTF. CDR3 in DNA: TGCGCCAGCAGCTCCGGATCTCTTACAGGGGGCTATGGCTACACCTTC.

This chain joins TRBV2 and TRBJ1-2; 11 nucleotides line up with TRBD1. CDR1 SNHLY and CDR2 FYNNEI come from the germline V gene. The trim removed 6 bases at V and 8 bases at J, leaving 11 bases unmatched. This CDR3 is 15 amino acids long. CDR3 nucleotides: TGTGCCAGCAGCGAACCCGGGACAGGGGGAGAGGGCTACACCTTC. Encoded protein: CASSEPGTGGEGYTF.

The V gene is TRBV6-1, the J gene TRBJ2-5; D is ambiguous. The CDR3 totals 16 residues. The germline gives CDR1 MNHNS, CDR2 SASEGT. V was shortened by 6 bases and J by 3 bases, with 20 bases between the two germline ends. The CDR3 here is CASSPPAAKYEETQYF. In DNA form, the CDR3 reads TGTGCCAGCAGCCCCCCGGCGGCTAAATACGAAGAGACCCAGTACTTC.

The chain carries TRBV27 and TRBJ2-5, with D possibly matching TRBD1 (6 bases). Germline V CDR1 and CDR2: MNHEY, SMNVEV (reference sequence). V was pared by 8 bases and J by 2 bases, with 21 bases between. CDR3 length equals 16 residues. CDR3 nucleotides: TGTGCCAGCTCGCCATCGGCAGGGGAACGACAAGAGACCCAGTACTTC. Protein sequence: CASSPSAGERQETQYF.

V gene TRBV28 combines with J gene TRBJ2-4; maybe TRBD1 (5 bases). The germline gives CDR1 MDHEN, CDR2 SYDVKM. V shed 3 bases and J shed 3 bases, with 12 bases lying between them. The CDR3 is 15 amino acids. CDR3 sequence: CASSFPQGVKNIQYF. The CDR3 nucleotides read TGTGCCAGCAGTTTCCCCCAGGGTGTCAAAAACATTCAGTACTTC.

This clonotype was seen repeatedly, ten times or more. This rearrangement joins TRBV27 to TRBJ2-7; the D gene could be TRBD1 or TRBD2 (5 bases each). The germline gives CDR1 MNHEY, CDR2 SMNVEV (reference sequence). CDR3 length: 14 amino acids. V was shortened by 4 bases and J by 6 bases, with 16 bases between the two germline ends. This chain's CDR3 is CASSSLDIGGEQYF. The CDR3 coding sequence is TGTGCCAGCAGTTCATTGGACATCGGAGGCGAGCAGTACTTC.

The chain joins TRBV19 to TRBJ2-7, with a possible D match to TRBD1 (6 bases). This CDR3 region has 16 residues. Trimming shortened V by 6 bases and J by 5 bases, and 23 bases separated the two germline ends. Per germline, CDR1 LNHDA and CDR2 SQIVND (reference sequence). The CDR3 here is CASSLRGTEIRDEQYF. The CDR3 DNA follows: TGTGCCAGTAGCCTAAGGGGGACGGAAATAAGGGACGAGCAGTACTTC.

There are many counts of this clonotype. The chain recombines TRBV25-1 with TRBJ2-7; D is ambiguous. With 4 bases removed from V and 5 bases from J, the gap between germline ends came to 3 bases. This CDR3 is 10 amino acids long. Germline V gene data show CDR1 as MGHDK and CDR2 as SYGVNS. This CDR3 is CASSAHEQYF. CDR3 nucleotides: TGTGCCAGCAGTGCTCACGAGCAGTACTTC.

The J gene is TRBJ1-4, the V gene TRBV7-8; D gene ambiguous. Germline lookup yields CDR1 SGHVS and CDR2 FQNEAQ. V lost 0 bases, J lost 6 bases, and 2 bases lay in between. This CDR3 comprises 12 residues. The CDR3 DNA is TGTGCCAGCAGCTTAGCGGATGAAAAACTGTTTTTT. Encoded protein: CASSLADEKLFF.

CDR3 sequence (DNA): TGCAGTGCTAGGCACCCAGGGGGCGCGGGGGAGCAGTACTTC. Amino acids: CSARHPGGAGEQYF. V and J are TRBV20-1 and TRBJ2-7, with TRBD1 identical over 8 bases. The germline gives CDR1 DFQATT, CDR2 SNEGSKA (reference sequence). This CDR3 is built from 14 residues. The trim removed 3 bases at V and 7 bases at J, leaving 11 bases unmatched.

The rearrangement uses TRBV7-2 and TRBJ1-6, with a tentative D call TRBD1 (5 bases). Germline V gene lookup returns CDR1 SGHTA and CDR2 FQGNSA. CDR3 size: 16 residues. Trimming removed 2 bases from V and 13 bases from J, with 21 bases in between. The CDR3 is CASSLWVGHPRAPLHF. The DNA for the CDR3 is TGTGCCAGCAGCTTATGGGTGGGGCATCCACGGGCGCCCCTCCACTTT.

This clonotype was observed a few times. This chain connects TRBV9 to TRBJ2-3; weak D call: TRBD2 (6 bases). The CDR3 spans 14 residues. V dropped 0 bases and J dropped 4 bases, with 9 bases sitting between them. The germline V gene has CDR1 SGDLS and CDR2 YYNGEE. In nucleotides, the CDR3 is TGTGCCAGCAGCGTAGCGGGGGTGGCAGATACGCAGTATTTT. Its protein is CASSVAGVADTQYF.

The chain recombines TRBV28 with TRBJ2-3; 13 bases fit TRBD2. The V gene's germline CDR1 is MDHEN and CDR2 SYDVKM. V dropped 6 bases and J dropped 3; count of bases not matched to a gene: 6. The CDR3 covers 16 residues. CDR3 region: CASSGLAGVRTDTQYF. CDR3 nucleotides: TGTGCCAGCAGCGGACTAGCGGGAGTGCGAACAGATACGCAGTATTTT.

The chain is built from TRBV5-1 and TRBJ1-1; 7 bases agree with TRBD1. CDR3 size: 15 residues. V was clipped by 4 bases and J by 3 bases; unmatched bases: 9. Germline values: CDR1 SGHRS, CDR2 YFSETQ. The CDR3 DNA reads TGCGCCAGCAGCCCCGGGACAGCTTACGACACTGAAGCTTTCTTT. It specifies CASSPGTAYDTEAFF.

This clonotype was recorded at least ten times. The chain joins TRBV11-2 to TRBJ2-5, with D tentatively TRBD2 (5 bases). From germline, CDR1 is SGHAT and CDR2 FQNNGV. V shed 1 base and J shed 1 base, with 13 bases lying between them. This CDR3 region has 16 residues. Written as DNA, the CDR3 is TGTGCCAGCAGCTTAGGTGTTGGAGGACTCCAAGAGACCCAGTACTTC. Its translation: CASSLGVGGLQETQYF.

This clonotype was recorded a few times. The J gene is TRBJ1-4, the V gene TRBV5-1; D perhaps matches TRBD1 (5 bases). V gave up 4 bases and J gave up 0 bases, with 10 bases separating them. The CDR3 extends over 15 amino acids. Germline values: CDR1 SGHRS, CDR2 YFSETQ. The DNA of the CDR3 is TGCGCCAGCAGCACTTGGGGGGCAACTAATGAAAAACTGTTTTTT. Residues: CASSTWGATNEKLFF.